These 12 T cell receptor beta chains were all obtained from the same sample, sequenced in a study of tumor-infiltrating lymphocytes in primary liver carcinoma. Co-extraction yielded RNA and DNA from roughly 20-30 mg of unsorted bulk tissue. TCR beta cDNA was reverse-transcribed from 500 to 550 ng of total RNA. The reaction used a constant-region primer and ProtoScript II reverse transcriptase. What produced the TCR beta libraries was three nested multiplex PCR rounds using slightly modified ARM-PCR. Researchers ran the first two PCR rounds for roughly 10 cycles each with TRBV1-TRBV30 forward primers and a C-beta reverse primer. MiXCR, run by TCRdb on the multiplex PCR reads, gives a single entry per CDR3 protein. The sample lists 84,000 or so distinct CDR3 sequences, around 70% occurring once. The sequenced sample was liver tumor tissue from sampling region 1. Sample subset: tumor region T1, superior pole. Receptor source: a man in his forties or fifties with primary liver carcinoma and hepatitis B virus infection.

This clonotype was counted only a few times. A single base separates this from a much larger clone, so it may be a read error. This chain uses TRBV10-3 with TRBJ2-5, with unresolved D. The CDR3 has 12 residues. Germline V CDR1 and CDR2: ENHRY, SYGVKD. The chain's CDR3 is CVISESSETQYF. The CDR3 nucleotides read TGTGTCATCAGTGAGTCGAGTGAGACCCAGTACTTC.

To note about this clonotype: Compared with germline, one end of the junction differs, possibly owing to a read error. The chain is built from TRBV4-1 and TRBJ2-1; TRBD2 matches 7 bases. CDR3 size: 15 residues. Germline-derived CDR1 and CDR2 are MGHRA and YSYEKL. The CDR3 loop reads CASSHQRGNNNEHFF. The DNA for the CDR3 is TGCGCCAGCAGCCACCAGCGGGGCAATAATAATGAGCATTTCTTC.

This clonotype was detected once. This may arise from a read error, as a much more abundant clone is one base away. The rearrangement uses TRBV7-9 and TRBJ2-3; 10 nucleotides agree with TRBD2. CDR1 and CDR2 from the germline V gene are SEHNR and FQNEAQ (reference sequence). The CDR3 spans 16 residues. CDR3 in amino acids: CASSRQREGRGDTLYF. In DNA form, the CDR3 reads TGTGCCAGCAGTCGTCAGCGGGAGGGCCGAGGCGATACGCTGTATTTT.

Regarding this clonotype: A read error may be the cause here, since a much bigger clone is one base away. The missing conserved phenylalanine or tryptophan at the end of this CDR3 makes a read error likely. The CDR3 DNA sequence: TGTGCCATCAGCCCTTCCGGGAGAAACACTGAAGCTTTCATT. Encoded protein: CAISPSGRNTEAFI. The V gene is TRBV10-3, the J gene TRBJ1-1, with D unresolved. The length of the CDR3 is 14 residues. V was cut by 6 bases and J by 2 bases, with 13 bases left in between. In germline, CDR1 is ENHRY, CDR2 SYGVKD.

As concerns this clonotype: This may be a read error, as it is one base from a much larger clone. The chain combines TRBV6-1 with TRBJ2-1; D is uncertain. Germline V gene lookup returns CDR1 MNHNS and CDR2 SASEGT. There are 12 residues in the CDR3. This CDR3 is CAGSESYNEQFF. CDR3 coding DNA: TGTGCCGGCAGTGAATCCTACAATGAGCAGTTCTTC.

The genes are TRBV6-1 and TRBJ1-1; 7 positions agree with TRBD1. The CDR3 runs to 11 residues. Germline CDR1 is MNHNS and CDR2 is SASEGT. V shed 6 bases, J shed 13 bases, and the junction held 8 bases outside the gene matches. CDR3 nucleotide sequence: TGTGCCAGCAGCCCCGAGACAGGGAGTTTCTTT. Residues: CASSPETGSFF.

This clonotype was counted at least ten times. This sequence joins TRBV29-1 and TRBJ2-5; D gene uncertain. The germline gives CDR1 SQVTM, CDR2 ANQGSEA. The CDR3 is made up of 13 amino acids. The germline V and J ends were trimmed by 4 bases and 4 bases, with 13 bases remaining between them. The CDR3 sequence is CSVVNSLRETQYF. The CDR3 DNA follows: TGCAGCGTTGTTAACAGCCTAAGAGAGACCCAGTACTTC.

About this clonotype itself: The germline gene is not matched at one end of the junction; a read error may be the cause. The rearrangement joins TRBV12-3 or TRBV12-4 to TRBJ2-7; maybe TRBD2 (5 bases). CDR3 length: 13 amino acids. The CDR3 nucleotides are TGTACCAGCACCCGACGGGAATACTACGCGCAATACTTC. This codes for CTSTRREYYAQYF.

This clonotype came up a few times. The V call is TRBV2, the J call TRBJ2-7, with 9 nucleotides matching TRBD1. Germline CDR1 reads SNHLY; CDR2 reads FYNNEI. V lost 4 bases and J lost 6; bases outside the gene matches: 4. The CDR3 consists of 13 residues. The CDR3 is CASSARQGGEQYF. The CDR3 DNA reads TGTGCCAGCAGTGCCAGACAGGGGGGCGAGCAGTACTTC.

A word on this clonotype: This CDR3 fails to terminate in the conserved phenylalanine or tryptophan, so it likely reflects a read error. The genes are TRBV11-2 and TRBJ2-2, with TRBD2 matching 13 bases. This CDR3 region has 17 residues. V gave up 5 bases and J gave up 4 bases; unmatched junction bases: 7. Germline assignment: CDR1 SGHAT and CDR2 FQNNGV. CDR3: CASSLLAGGTGTGELFI. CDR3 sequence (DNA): TGTGCCAGCAGCCTACTAGCGGGAGGGACTGGCACCGGGGAGCTGTTTATT.

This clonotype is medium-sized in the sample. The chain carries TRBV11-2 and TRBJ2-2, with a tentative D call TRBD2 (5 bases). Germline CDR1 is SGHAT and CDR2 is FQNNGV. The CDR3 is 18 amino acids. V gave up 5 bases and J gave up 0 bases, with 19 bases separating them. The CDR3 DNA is TGTGCCAGCAGCGACTCGTGGGCGAGGGTTACGAACACCGGGGAGCTGTTTTTT. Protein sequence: CASSDSWARVTNTGELFF.

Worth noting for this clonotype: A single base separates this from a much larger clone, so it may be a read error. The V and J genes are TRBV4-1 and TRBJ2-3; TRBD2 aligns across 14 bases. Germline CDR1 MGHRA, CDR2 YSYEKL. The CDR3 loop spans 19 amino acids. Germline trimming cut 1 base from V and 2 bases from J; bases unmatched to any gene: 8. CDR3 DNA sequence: TGCGCCAGCAGCCAAGGGGTTGGGACTAGCGGGAGTGACACAGATACGCAGTATTTT. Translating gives CASSQGVGTSGSDTDTQYF.